This section outlines one T cell receptor beta chain sequence together with its context. The entry originates in a study of blood T cell repertoires in COVID-19. Across the whole study: Some COVID-19 samples were acute and others convalescent; all came from the United States, Italy and Spain. Nucleic acid was either cDNA or gDNA, and it came from T cells, B-cell-depleted T cells, or PBMCs.

Germline assignment: CDR1 LGHDT and CDR2 YNNKEL (reference sequence). V shed 6 bases and J 3 bases; nucleotides not matched to a gene: 8. The CDR3 loop spans 16 amino acids. Per the study methods: It was from reference gene primer amplification that nucleated cell counts were estimated. Clones were sequenced by immunoSEQ multiplex PCR, and TCRdb holds only the in-frame ones, with some missing. Clonal size and the V and J genes are those of that table, whereas D and trimming came from the DNA. The profile covers 200,000 to 300,000 clones, with over 75% appearing a single time and around 0.78% taken by the ten largest.

The material sequenced was peripheral blood. The chain is built from TRBV3-1 (or the pseudogene TRBV3-2) and TRBJ2-1; 10 positions match TRBD2. This clonotype was sampled from a woman in her twenties or thirties with acute or convalescent COVID-19. The CDR3 nucleotides are TGTGCCAGCAGAACGTTAGCGGGAGGCCTCTACAATGAGCAGTTCTTC. It encodes CASRTLAGGLYNEQFF.